This TCR beta chain derives from a study of blood T cell repertoires in COVID-19. Study at large: The analysed material was cDNA or gDNA that came from T cells, B-cell-depleted T cells, or PBMCs.

This clone is medium-sized. The CDR3 consists of 16 residues. The germline V gene encodes CDR1 LNHDA and CDR2 SQIVND (reference sequence). V lost 0 bases and J 9 bases, leaving 15 bases between the germline ends. In the authors' methods: Reference gene primer amplification gave estimated nucleated cell counts. The protocol was immunoSEQ multiplex PCR, while the TCRdb copy is restricted to in-frame clones and leaves out a portion. The V and J calls and clone size are taken from that table; D and trimming were inferred from the DNA. The sample consists of 20,000 to 30,000 clones, approximately 72% of them appearing once.

This rearrangement joins TRBV19 to TRBJ1-6, with D perhaps matching TRBD1 (5 bases). The source is a man aged 60-69 years with active or convalescent COVID-19. Sample: peripheral blood. The CDR3 loop reads CASSIDSGDGSSPLHF. The CDR3 nucleotides are TGTGCCAGTAGTATAGATTCGGGGGACGGCAGTTCACCCCTCCACTTT.